Below, 18 T cell receptor beta chains from the same sample are listed, as sequenced in a study of blood T cell repertoires in COVID-19. The protocol was immunoSEQ multiplex PCR, while the TCRdb copy is restricted to in-frame clones and leaves out a portion. The sample includes 200,000 to 250,000 clones, around 85% of them seen just once. What was sequenced was peripheral blood. Receptors originate from a woman aged 50 to 60 with acute or convalescent COVID-19.

This chain joins TRBV7-3 and TRBJ2-1; 7 bases fit TRBD2. The CDR3 contains 11 residues. Germline assignment: CDR1 SGHTA and CDR2 FQGTGA. Trimming removed 5 bases from V and 12 bases from J; junction bases left unmatched: 4. The CDR3 protein is CASSQGGRQFF. The CDR3 coding sequence is TGTGCCAGCAGCCAGGGAGGGCGGCAGTTCTTC.

The J gene is TRBJ1-1, the V gene TRBV19, with D possibly TRBD1 on 6 matching bases. The CDR3 spans 15 residues. Germline V gives CDR1 LNHDA, CDR2 SQIVND (reference sequence). Trimming pared 9 bases from V and 4 bases from J, leaving 21 bases between. The CDR3 nucleotides read TGTGCCAGCAAATTCGGAACCAGGGGCGCCACTGAAGCTTTCTTT. Protein product: CASKFGTRGATEAFF.

The gene calls are TRBV30 and TRBJ1-5; no definite D call. CDR1 is GTSNPN and CDR2 is SVGIG in the germline V gene (reference sequence). The V end lost 2 bases, the J end lost 2 bases, and 10 bases lay between the germline ends. The CDR3 loop spans 14 amino acids. In nucleotides, the CDR3 is TGTGCCTGGAGTAAACAGACGGGCAATCAGCCCCAGCATTTT. This translates into CAWSKQTGNQPQHF.

This chain links TRBV4-3 with TRBJ2-7; 11 nucleotides match TRBD1. Germline V CDR1 and CDR2: LGHNA, YSLEER. CDR3 length: 15 residues. V lost 5 bases, J lost 3 bases, and 6 bases stayed unmatched. CDR3 amino acids: CASSLGQGGDYEQYF. CDR3 DNA: TGCGCCAGCAGCTTGGGACAGGGGGGGGACTACGAGCAGTACTTC.

This chain connects TRBV5-1 to TRBJ2-7; TRBD2 might be the D (5 bases). Trimming stripped 2 bases from V and 2 bases from J, with 11 bases between. Germline-derived CDR1 and CDR2 are SGHRS and YFSETQ. The CDR3 has 14 residues. The CDR3 here is CASSFGVGTYEQYF. Written as DNA, the CDR3 is TGCGCCAGCAGCTTCGGGGTGGGGACCTACGAGCAGTACTTC.

V usage is TRBV5-6 and J usage is TRBJ2-7; 7 positions agree with TRBD1. V lost 2 bases to trimming and J lost 0 bases; unmatched junction nucleotides: 5. The CDR3 consists of 15 residues. Germline-derived CDR1 and CDR2 are SGHDT and YYEEEE. The DNA for the CDR3 is TGTGCCAGCAGCTTTCTCGACAGGGACTCCTACGAGCAGTACTTC. It specifies CASSFLDRDSYEQYF.

DNA for the CDR3: TGTGCCAGCAGCCAAGCCGGGACAGGGTACATCGATGAGCAGTTCTTC. It yields the protein CASSQAGTGYIDEQFF. V and J are TRBV3-1 (or the pseudogene TRBV3-2) and TRBJ2-1; TRBD1 aligns across 9 bases. The CDR3 runs to 16 residues. V shed 1 base, J shed 8 bases, and the junction held 9 bases outside the gene matches. Germline loops: CDR1 LGHDT, CDR2 YNNKEL (reference sequence).

The chain couples TRBV30 to TRBJ1-5; D not certain. CDR1 GTSNPN and CDR2 SVGIG come from the germline V gene (reference sequence). Trimming took off 0 bases at V and 7 bases at J, with 19 bases between the two ends. The CDR3 contains 16 residues. CDR3 nucleotide sequence: TGTGCCTGGAGTGTGGTGTATTGGAGGGTCGGCCAGCCCCAGCATTTT. It translates to CAWSVVYWRVGQPQHF.

This clone was observed a single time. This chain links TRBV19 with TRBJ2-2, with D possibly being TRBD2 (6 bases). CDR1 is LNHDA and CDR2 is SQIVND in the germline V gene (reference sequence). With 8 bases removed from V and 7 bases from J, the gap between germline ends came to 17 bases. This CDR3 spans 14 amino acids. The CDR3 is CASSGRRAGGELFF. The CDR3 coding sequence is TGTGCCAGTTCCGGGCGGAGGGCCGGCGGGGAGCTGTTTTTT. Supplemented by reference TRBV19 and TRBJ2-2, the full variable domain reads DGGITQSPKYLFRKEGQNVTLSCEQNLNHDAMYWYRQDPGQGLRLIYYSQIVNDFQKGDIAEGYSVSREKKESFPLTVTSAQKNPTAFYLCASSGRRAGGELFFGEGSRLTVL.

This clone was seen only once. V and J are TRBV27 and TRBJ1-2; 8 bases are a match to TRBD1. Germline values: CDR1 MNHEY, CDR2 SMNVEV (reference sequence). The CDR3 covers 15 residues. V shed 5 bases, J shed 6 bases, and the junction held 11 bases outside the gene matches. In DNA form, the CDR3 reads TGTGCCAGCAGTCCCTCCCGCGACAGGGGAAATGGCTACACCTTC. Translated, it gives CASSPSRDRGNGYTF.

V and J are TRBV6-2 or TRBV6-3 and TRBJ2-5; D may be TRBD1 (5 bases). The germline V gene encodes CDR1 MNHEY and CDR2 SVGEGT. This CDR3 comprises 12 residues. Between the trimmed V and J ends, which lost 0 bases and 11 bases, there was a span of 10 bases. CDR3 residues: CASSYSHQGQYF. Here the CDR3 DNA reads TGTGCCAGCAGTTACTCGCACCAGGGACAGTACTTC.

This clone has just one count. V usage is TRBV9 and J usage is TRBJ1-2; 10 bases align to TRBD1. The CDR3 has 14 residues. Germline V gene sequence: CDR1 SGDLS, CDR2 YYNGEE. Trimming at V came to 3 bases and at J to 5 bases, leaving 4 bases not matched to a gene. CDR3 nucleotide sequence: TGTGCCAGCAGCGGACAGGGGGCGCGGTATGGCTACACCTTC. Translation gives CASSGQGARYGYTF.

This clone was counted once. This chain joins TRBV3-1 (or the pseudogene TRBV3-2) and TRBJ1-2; no reliable D call. Trimming left V 0 bases short and J 1 base short, with 6 bases between. The CDR3 is 14 residues long. From germline, CDR1 is LGHDT and CDR2 YNNKEL (reference sequence). CDR3 residues: CASSQESNNYGYTF. For the CDR3, the DNA is TGTGCCAGCAGCCAAGAGAGCAATAACTATGGCTACACCTTC.

The chain joins TRBV3-1 (or the pseudogene TRBV3-2) to TRBJ2-2; TRBD2 matches at 8 bases. J was trimmed by 1 base and V by 2 bases; bases with no gene match: 3. CDR1 and CDR2 (germline): LGHDT, YNNKEL (reference sequence). The CDR3 contains 16 residues. As DNA, the CDR3 is TGTGCCAGCAGCCAAAGGACTAGCAGGAACACCGGGGAGCTGTTTTTT. Its translation: CASSQRTSRNTGELFF.

This chain links TRBV9 with TRBJ1-6; the D gene is possibly TRBD1 (5 bases). With 3 bases removed from V and 0 bases from J, the gap between germline ends came to 10 bases. The CDR3 is made up of 16 amino acids. Germline CDR1 reads SGDLS; CDR2 reads YYNGEE. The CDR3 nucleotides are TGTGCCAGCAGCGCCCGGGGGGGCTCCTATAATTCACCCCTCCACTTT. Translation gives CASSARGGSYNSPLHF.

CDR3 DNA: TGTGCCAGCAGCTCTCGGACTAGCGGGAGGGATAATGAGCAGTTCTTC. Encoded protein: CASSSRTSGRDNEQFF. The V gene is TRBV11-2, the J gene TRBJ2-1; 15 positions match TRBD2. The CDR3 length is 16 residues. The junction had 5 bases not matched to a gene; V was cut back by 4 bases and J by 7 bases. Germline CDR1 reads SGHAT; CDR2 reads FQNNGV. Drawing the rest from reference TRBV11-2 and TRBJ2-1, the complete variable domain is EAGVAQSPRYKIIEKRQSVAFWCNPISGHATLYWYQQILGQGPKLLIQFQNNGVVDDSQLPKDRFSAERLKGVDSTLKIQPAKLEDSAVYLCASSSRTSGRDNEQFFGPGTRLTVL.

This chain links TRBV11-2 with TRBJ2-2; no clear D. V was pared by 4 bases and J by 2 bases, with 11 bases between. The CDR3 is made up of 15 amino acids. CDR1 is SGHAT, CDR2 FQNNGV, per germline. The CDR3 nucleotides are TGTGCCAGCAGCTCTTGGGCTTTAAACACCGGGGAGCTGTTTTTT. Translated, it gives CASSSWALNTGELFF.

The rearrangement joins TRBV6-2 or TRBV6-3 to TRBJ2-3; D unresolved. Germline lookup yields CDR1 MNHEY and CDR2 SVGEGT. There are 17 residues in the CDR3. Trimming removed 0 bases from V and 0 bases from J, with 13 bases in between. CDR3 in DNA: TGTGCCAGCAGTTACTCGGAGACGCTTACTAGCACAGATACGCAGTATTTT. Amino acid sequence: CASSYSETLTSTDTQYF.